These 32 T cell receptor beta chains originate from one sample sequenced in a study of T-cell memory formation after mild COVID-19. TCRdb re-derived calls from the 5' RACE reads in MiXCR, one entry per CDR3 protein. Here the sample spans 300,000 or so distinct CDR3 sequences, about 15% being singletons. Sequencing was carried out using PBMCs or a T cell subset sorted from them (not recorded which). These receptors came from a man younger than 35 who had mild COVID-19 (a few samples of this study predate the infection). Cell type and time point are not known.

There are many counts of this clonotype. The rearrangement links TRBV20-1 to TRBJ1-1; 8 bases are a match to TRBD1. The CDR3 runs to 16 residues. Germline V CDR1 and CDR2: DFQATT, SNEGSKA (reference sequence). V gave up 0 bases and J gave up 1 base; unmatched junction bases: 7. The CDR3 sequence: CSARDPRTGPNTEAFF. CDR3 coding DNA: TGCAGTGCTAGAGACCCCCGGACAGGGCCGAACACTGAAGCTTTCTTT.

This chain joins TRBV6-5 and TRBJ2-7; 11 positions agree with TRBD2. Germline V gene data show CDR1 as MNHEY and CDR2 as SVGAGI. After removal of 4 bases from V and 4 bases from J, the junction contained 9 bases not matched to a gene. The CDR3 contains 16 residues. CDR3 in amino acids: CASSSLTSGAVYEQYF. CDR3 DNA sequence: TGTGCCAGCAGTTCTCTGACTAGCGGGGCCGTGTACGAGCAGTACTTC.

V gene TRBV7-2 combines with J gene TRBJ1-6; no firm D call. There are 14 residues in the CDR3. Germline V gene lookup returns CDR1 SGHTA and CDR2 FQGNSA. V shed 10 bases and J shed 6 bases, with 16 bases lying between them. CDR3 loop: CATTVWAPNSPLHF. The DNA of the CDR3 is TGTGCCACCACCGTTTGGGCACCTAATTCACCCCTCCACTTT. Looking up the rest from reference TRBV7-2 and TRBJ1-6 gives the full variable domain: GAGVSQSPSNKVTEKGKDVELRCDPISGHTALYWYRQSLGQGLEFLIYFQGNSAPDKSGLPSDRFSAERTGGSVSTLTIQRTQQEDSAVYLCATTVWAPNSPLHFGNGTRLTVT.

The rearrangement uses TRBV19 and TRBJ1-1, with 8 bases lining up with TRBD1. V trimming: 3 bases; J trimming: 3 bases; junction bases outside the gene matches: 3. Germline V gives CDR1 LNHDA, CDR2 SQIVND (reference sequence). CDR3 length: 14 amino acids. As DNA, the CDR3 is TGTGCCAGTAGTATCCAGGGGGCGGACACTGAAGCTTTCTTT. Its protein is CASSIQGADTEAFF.

The V call is TRBV20-1, the J call TRBJ1-4; D not certain. This CDR3 comprises 15 residues. Trimming cost V 3 bases and J 0 bases, with 11 bases left between them. Germline values: CDR1 DFQATT, CDR2 SNEGSKA (reference sequence). The CDR3 DNA follows: TGCAGTGCTAGCGAGACACTCGCAACTAATGAAAAACTGTTTTTT. This sequence encodes CSASETLATNEKLFF.

The chain links TRBV5-5 to TRBJ2-3; D ambiguous. The V and J ends lost 0 bases and 0 bases respectively, with 8 bases between them. The CDR3 totals 15 residues. Germline V gives CDR1 SGHKS, CDR2 YYEKEE (reference sequence). DNA of the CDR3: TGTGCCAGCAGCTTGGGGGTAACTAGCACAGATACGCAGTATTTT. Its protein is CASSLGVTSTDTQYF.

This clonotype has more than one count but fewer than ten. J is TRBJ2-7 and V is TRBV27; TRBD2 aligns across 9 bases. Germline CDR1 MNHEY, CDR2 SMNVEV (reference sequence). The CDR3 has 16 amino acids. V was clipped by 0 bases and J by 2 bases; unmatched bases: 5. CDR3 region: CASSLSAGGLTYEQYV. The CDR3 DNA follows: TGTGCCAGCAGTTTATCCGCGGGGGGGTTAACCTACGAGCAGTACGTC.

The V call is TRBV6-1, the J call TRBJ2-7; 9 bases line up with TRBD1. CDR1 and CDR2 (germline): MNHNS, SASEGT. CDR3 length: 14 amino acids. Losses at the gene ends were 7 bases for V and 5 bases for J; bases not matched to a gene: 9. This CDR3 is CASILGQGYNEQYV. CDR3 nucleotide sequence: TGTGCCAGCATCTTGGGACAGGGCTACAACGAGCAGTACGTC.

This clonotype was found a few times. The chain links TRBV7-9 to TRBJ2-7, with 8 bases identical to TRBD1. The CDR3 extends over 14 amino acids. V shed 7 bases, J shed 6 bases, and the junction held 11 bases outside the gene matches. The germline V gene encodes CDR1 SEHNR and CDR2 FQNEAQ (reference sequence). This CDR3 is CASNNPGQVVEQYF. CDR3 nucleotide sequence: TGTGCCAGCAATAACCCGGGACAGGTCGTCGAGCAGTACTTC.

In this sample, this clonotype turned up a few times. J is TRBJ2-5 and V is TRBV5-1; D possibly matches TRBD1 or TRBD2 (5 bases each). Germline V gene data show CDR1 as SGHRS and CDR2 as YFSETQ. Trimming stripped 7 bases from V and 2 bases from J, with 15 bases between. This CDR3 spans 14 amino acids. The CDR3 loop is CASAGAMWQETQYF. The CDR3 DNA sequence: TGCGCCAGCGCCGGGGCCATGTGGCAAGAGACCCAGTACTTC.

About this clonotype itself: One end of the junction does not line up with germline, which may come from a read error. The V gene is TRBV7-7, the J gene TRBJ2-5; TRBD1 agrees at 7 bases. Germline loops: CDR1 SSHAT, CDR2 FNYEAQ (reference sequence). The length of the CDR3 is 13 residues. As DNA, the CDR3 is TGTGCTAGCAGCCTACAGGGGCTAGAGACCCAGTACTTC. Translated: CASSLQGLETQYF.

This clonotype was seen a few times. The gene calls are TRBV6-4 and TRBJ2-3; D perhaps matches TRBD2 (7 bases). The CDR3 runs to 15 residues. Trimming pared 7 bases from V and 2 bases from J, leaving 16 bases between. CDR1 is MRHNA, CDR2 SNTAGT, per germline. As DNA, the CDR3 is TGTGCCAGCAAGCCGGGGGGCCAGGACACAGATACGCAGTATTTT. This gives the protein CASKPGGQDTDTQYF.

The chain carries TRBV20-1 and TRBJ2-1; tentatively, D is TRBD1 (6 bases). The germline V and J ends were trimmed by 5 bases and 7 bases, with 18 bases remaining between them. The CDR3 spans 14 residues. CDR1 is DFQATT and CDR2 is SNEGSKA in the germline V gene (reference sequence). CDR3 residues: CSADRIPYENEQFF. CDR3 nucleotide sequence: TGCAGTGCTGACAGGATCCCGTACGAGAATGAGCAGTTCTTC.

This clonotype was seen at least ten times. This chain uses TRBV7-2 with TRBJ2-3; no definite D call. The CDR3 is 13 amino acids. Germline-derived CDR1 and CDR2 are SGHTA and FQGNSA. V was pared by 1 base and J by 6 bases, with 8 bases between. CDR3 sequence (DNA): TGTGCCAGCAGCTTAGTAGCTTGGGATACGCAGTATTTT. This codes for CASSLVAWDTQYF. The whole variable domain, remainder taken from reference TRBV7-2 and TRBJ2-3, is GAGVSQSPSNKVTEKGKDVELRCDPISGHTALYWYRQSLGQGLEFLIYFQGNSAPDKSGLPSDRFSAERTGGSVSTLTIQRTQQEDSAVYLCASSLVAWDTQYFGPGTRLTVL.

This clonotype came up many times. The rearrangement joins TRBV29-1 to TRBJ2-1; the match to TRBD1 covers 10 bases. Trimming removed 7 bases from V and 7 bases from J; junction bases left unmatched: 10. This CDR3 region has 14 residues. CDR1 and CDR2 from the germline V gene are SQVTM and ANQGSEA. This CDR3 is CSAEGTGETNEQFF. For the CDR3, the DNA is TGCAGCGCCGAGGGGACAGGGGAGACTAATGAGCAGTTCTTC.

This clonotype was seen a few times. This chain joins TRBV29-1 and TRBJ2-7; D uncertain. This CDR3 is built from 15 residues. The germline V gene encodes CDR1 SQVTM and CDR2 ANQGSEA. The ends were cut back, 1 base at V and 2 bases at J, with 15 bases in the middle. The CDR3 nucleotides read TGCAGCGTTGAAGTAGGTGGGTCAGGTACCTACGAGCAGTACTTC. Residues: CSVEVGGSGTYEQYF.

The rearrangement joins TRBV4-3 to TRBJ1-3; no reliable D call. The V gene's germline CDR1 is LGHNA and CDR2 YSLEER. Trimming left V 0 bases short and J 5 bases short, with 5 bases between. CDR3 size: 13 residues. This CDR3 is CASSQEARNTIYF. The CDR3 region has the DNA TGCGCCAGCAGCCAAGAGGCACGAAACACCATATATTTT.

The CDR3 nucleotides read TGTGCCAGCAGTGGGGACCGCGCCTCGGGGTACGAGCAGTACTTC. Its protein is CASSGDRASGYEQYF. The chain is built from TRBV2 and TRBJ2-7; either TRBD1 or TRBD2 may fit D (5 bases each). This CDR3 is 15 amino acids long. Looked up from germline, CDR1 is SNHLY and CDR2 is FYNNEI. Trimming left V 4 bases short and J 4 bases short, with 17 bases between.

This clonotype occurred many times. The chain is built from TRBV10-3 and TRBJ2-3; weak D call: TRBD1 (6 bases). CDR1 and CDR2 (germline): ENHRY, SYGVKD. The CDR3 is 15 residues long. Trimming left V 1 base short and J 2 bases short, with 10 bases between. The CDR3 loop reads CAISEYGQLTDTQYF. Here the CDR3 DNA reads TGTGCCATCAGTGAGTACGGACAGCTCACAGATACGCAGTATTTT.

Only a few counts were recorded for this clonotype. The chain joins TRBV7-9 to TRBJ1-2; the D gene is possibly TRBD1 (6 bases). The germline V gene has CDR1 SEHNR and CDR2 FQNEAQ (reference sequence). This CDR3 has 15 residues. V was pared by 5 bases and J by 4 bases, with 17 bases between. The CDR3 region is CASSQHLGGSYGYTF. The CDR3 nucleotides are TGTGCCAGCAGCCAACATCTAGGGGGGAGCTATGGCTACACCTTC.

V and J are TRBV6-4 and TRBJ2-3; 10 bases fit TRBD1. This CDR3 has 14 amino acids. With V trimmed by 6 bases and J by 6 bases, 6 bases remained unmatched. From germline, CDR1 is MRHNA and CDR2 SNTAGT. The CDR3: CASSETGGADTQYF. The CDR3 nucleotides read TGTGCCAGCAGCGAGACAGGGGGCGCGGATACGCAGTATTTT.

There are a few counts of this clonotype. The chain combines TRBV7-9 with TRBJ2-6, with no clear D. Trimming left V 1 base short and J 2 bases short, with 6 bases between. This CDR3 contains 15 residues. CDR1 SEHNR and CDR2 FQNEAQ come from the germline V gene (reference sequence). The CDR3 loop is CASSLGATGANVLTF. Written as DNA, the CDR3 is TGTGCCAGCAGCTTAGGAGCAACTGGGGCCAACGTCCTGACTTTC.

The V call is TRBV6-1, the J call TRBJ2-7; 10 bases align to TRBD1. The J segment lost 6 bases and the V segment lost 3 bases, leaving 5 bases of the junction unmatched. Germline V lookup: CDR1 MNHNS, CDR2 SASEGT. The CDR3 extends over 14 amino acids. CDR3 sequence (DNA): TGTGCCAGCAGTGACGGGACAGGGGTGCTCGAGCAGTACTTC. Protein product: CASSDGTGVLEQYF.

This chain connects TRBV6-5 to TRBJ2-2; no clear D gene. The V end was cut by 2 bases, the J end by 9 bases, with 10 bases between. The CDR3 is made up of 13 amino acids. CDR1 is MNHEY, CDR2 SVGAGI, per germline. As DNA, the CDR3 is TGTGCCAGCAGTTACGGTGTGTTGAGGGAGCTGTTTTTT. Translated, it gives CASSYGVLRELFF.

This clonotype was observed a handful of times. In nucleotides, the CDR3 is TGTGCCAGCAGCTTAGGCGCTAGCGGCACAGATACGCAGTATTTT. Its translation: CASSLGASGTDTQYF. This chain links TRBV7-6 with TRBJ2-3; tentative D call: TRBD2 (6 bases). The V and J ends lost 1 base and 1 base respectively, with 9 bases between them. Germline values: CDR1 SGHVS, CDR2 FNYEAQ. This CDR3 is built from 15 residues.

This clonotype was recorded only once. The chain uses TRBV6-2 or TRBV6-3 and TRBJ1-2; D gene unclear. The V end was cut by 2 bases, the J end by 8 bases, with 15 bases between. CDR1 MNHEY and CDR2 SVGEGT come from the germline V gene. The CDR3 is made up of 14 amino acids. CDR3 region: CASSYRASGGGYTF. In DNA form, the CDR3 reads TGTGCCAGCAGTTACCGGGCTTCAGGAGGGGGCTACACCTTC.

This rearrangement joins TRBV12-3 or TRBV12-4 to TRBJ2-7; D is possibly TRBD2 (7 bases). Trimming pared 5 bases from V and 4 bases from J, leaving 12 bases between. The CDR3 is 13 residues long. CDR3 bases: TGTGCCAGCAGTGAGCGGGACATTTACGAGCAGTACTTC. Translated: CASSERDIYEQYF.

This clonotype was seen more than once but under ten times. The chain combines TRBV6-2 or TRBV6-3 with TRBJ2-2, with D possibly being TRBD2 (5 bases). Trimming stripped 2 bases from V and 7 bases from J, with 14 bases between. CDR3 length: 15 amino acids. The germline V gene has CDR1 MNHEY and CDR2 SVGEGT. The CDR3: CASSYRDPAVGELFF. Here the CDR3 DNA reads TGTGCCAGCAGTTACCGGGATCCCGCCGTCGGGGAGCTGTTTTTT.

This clonotype was seen more than once but under ten times. The chain employs TRBV7-2 and TRBJ1-2; a possible D gene is TRBD1 (5 bases). Germline V lookup: CDR1 SGHTA, CDR2 FQGNSA. The CDR3 is 16 residues long. Trimming shortened V by 0 bases and J by 0 bases, and 11 bases separated the two germline ends. The CDR3 sequence is CASSLASGKTNYGYTF. Here the CDR3 DNA reads TGTGCCAGCAGCTTAGCTTCAGGGAAGACTAACTATGGCTACACCTTC. The whole variable domain, remainder taken from reference TRBV7-2 and TRBJ1-2, is GAGVSQSPSNKVTEKGKDVELRCDPISGHTALYWYRQSLGQGLEFLIYFQGNSAPDKSGLPSDRFSAERTGGSVSTLTIQRTQQEDSAVYLCASSLASGKTNYGYTFGSGTRLTVV.

This clonotype was detected only a few times. The chain has TRBV5-1 and TRBJ2-5; D remains unclear. V was trimmed by 0 bases and J by 4 bases, leaving 13 bases between them. The CDR3 has 15 residues. Germline CDR1 is SGHRS and CDR2 is YFSETQ. CDR3 bases: TGCGCCAGCAGCTTGGGCCCTAAACACGGAGAGACCCAGTACTTC. This gives the protein CASSLGPKHGETQYF.

A few counts support this clonotype. The CDR3 DNA follows: TGTGCCATCAGTGATGTGGGACAGGGGAAACATCAGCCCCAGCATTTT. This codes for CAISDVGQGKHQPQHF. The V gene is TRBV10-3, the J gene TRBJ1-5; TRBD1 agrees at 10 bases. V trimming: 3 bases; J trimming: 5 bases; junction bases outside the gene matches: 7. Germline-derived CDR1 and CDR2 are ENHRY and SYGVKD. The CDR3 runs to 16 residues.

This clonotype has a handful of counts. The chain combines TRBV12-3 or TRBV12-4 with TRBJ2-4; perhaps TRBD2 as D (6 bases). The CDR3 covers 15 residues. V lost 5 bases and J lost 6, with 17 bases in between. The CDR3 nucleotides are TGTGCCAGCAGTGATTCCGGGCGGGAAAGAAACATTCAGTACTTC. Translating gives CASSDSGRERNIQYF.